This T cell receptor (beta chain) was sequenced during a study of T cell repertoires in cytomegalovirus infection. Study context: Matching HLA type and CMV infection were both indicated by public TCR beta signatures.

This clonotype has more than one count but fewer than ten. The CDR3 has 15 residues. From germline, CDR1 is SGHNT and CDR2 YYREEE (reference sequence). Trimming stripped 4 bases from V and 7 bases from J, with 20 bases between. A single record per CDR3 protein comes from TCRdb applying MiXCR to the reads. The table lists hundreds of thousands of distinct CDR3 sequences, less than 25% of them singletons. The clonotype was recovered from a human donor in good health (CMV status not recorded). Some clones in this sample may be carry-over from other donors' samples. Sequencing was done on a sample of CD8+ T cells from PBMCs. V usage is TRBV5-4 and J usage is TRBJ1-2; perhaps TRBD1 as D (5 bases). CDR3 in amino acids: CASSLARQLPSGYTF. The CDR3 region has the DNA TGTGCCAGCAGCCTAGCAAGACAGTTGCCAAGTGGCTACACCTTC. The full variable domain, in which reference TRBV5-4 and TRBJ1-2 provide the parts outside the CDR3, is ETGVTQSPTHLIKTRGQQVTLRCSSQSGHNTVSWYQQALGQGPQFIFQYYREEENGRGNFPPRFSGLQFPNYSSELNVNALELDDSALYLCASSLARQLPSGYTFGSGTRLTVV.